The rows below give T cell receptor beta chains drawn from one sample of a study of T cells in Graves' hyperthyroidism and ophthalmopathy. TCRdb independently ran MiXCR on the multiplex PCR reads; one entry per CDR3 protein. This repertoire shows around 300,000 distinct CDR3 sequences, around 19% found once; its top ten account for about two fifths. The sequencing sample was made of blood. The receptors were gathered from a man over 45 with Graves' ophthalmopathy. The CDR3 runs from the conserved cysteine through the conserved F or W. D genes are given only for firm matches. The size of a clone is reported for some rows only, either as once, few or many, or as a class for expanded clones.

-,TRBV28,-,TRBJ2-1,TGTGCCAGCCGACGGGCTAGCGAGCCTTTCTCCTACAATGAGCAGTTCTTC,CASRRASEPFSYNEQFF
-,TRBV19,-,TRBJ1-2,TGTGCCAGTAGTCTGGGACTTGCCTATGGCTACACCTTC,CASSLGLAYGYTF
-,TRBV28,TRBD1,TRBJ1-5,TGTGCCAGCAGTTTACCTAAAGGACAGGGTAGAATAGATCAGCCCCAGCATTTT,CASSLPKGQGRIDQPQHF
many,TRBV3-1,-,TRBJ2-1,TGTGCCAGCAGCCAACTGACCCTAGGGGGTGAGCAGTTCTTC,CASSQLTLGGEQFF
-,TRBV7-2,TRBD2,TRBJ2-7,TGTGCCAGCAGCCGGGCGGGACTAGCCTCCTACGAGCAGTACTTC,CASSRAGLASYEQYF
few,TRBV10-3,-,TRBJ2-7,TGTGCCATCAGTGAGGGGGGGAGCGGAATCTCCGAGCAGTACTTC,CAISEGGSGISEQYF
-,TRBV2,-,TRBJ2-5,TGTGCCAGCAGCGGGGCCCAAGAGACCCAGTACTTC,CASSGAQETQYF
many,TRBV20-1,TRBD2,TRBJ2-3,TGCAGTGCTCTAGCGGGAGTGGCAGATACGCAGTATTTT,CSALAGVADTQYF
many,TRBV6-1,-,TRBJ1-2,TGTGCCAGCAGTGAAGCCCGCTCGGGGAACCGGTATGGCTACACCTTC,CASSEARSGNRYGYTF
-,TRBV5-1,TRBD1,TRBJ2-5,TGCGCCAGCAGCTGGGGACAGGCGGAGACCCAGTACTTC,CASSWGQAETQYF
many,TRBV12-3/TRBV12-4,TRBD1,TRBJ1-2,TGTGCCAGCAGCCGGGACAGGGACTATGGCTACACCTTC,CASSRDRDYGYTF
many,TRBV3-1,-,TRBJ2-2,TGTGCCAGCAGCTCCGCATGGGAGCGGACCGGGGAGCTGTTTTTT,CASSSAWERTGELFF
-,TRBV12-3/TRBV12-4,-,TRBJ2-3,TGTGCCAGCAGTCGCGGGCGGGGCCCTAGCACAGATACGCAGTATTTT,CASSRGRGPSTDTQYF
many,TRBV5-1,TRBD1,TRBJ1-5,TGCGCCAGCAGCCCGGAAGGGACAGGGGGCAATCAGCCCCAGCATTTT,CASSPEGTGGNQPQHF
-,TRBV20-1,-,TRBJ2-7,TGCAGTGCTAGAGCCCCCTCCATCACCTACGAGCAGTACTTC,CSARAPSITYEQYF
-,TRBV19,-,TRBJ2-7,TGTGCCAGCCTCGCCACACATAGCGACCACTACGAGCAGTACTTC,CASLATHSDHYEQYF
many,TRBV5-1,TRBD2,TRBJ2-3,TGCGCCAGCAGCTTGGAAAAGCGGGAGAGAAATACGCAGTATTTT,CASSLEKRERNTQYF
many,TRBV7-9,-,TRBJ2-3,TGTGCCAGCAGCTTAGCAGCGGATACGCAGTATTTT,CASSLAADTQYF
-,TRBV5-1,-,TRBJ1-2,TGCGCCAGCAGCTTGGCCGGGACGGACTATGGCTACACCTTC,CASSLAGTDYGYTF
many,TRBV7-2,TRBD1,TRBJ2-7,TGTGCCAGCAGCTTAGACCCCCTCAGGGGGCTCGAGCAGTACTTC,CASSLDPLRGLEQYF
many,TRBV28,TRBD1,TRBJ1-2,TGTGCCAGCAGAACCGCTCGACAGGGCAGCTATGGCTACACCTTC,CASRTARQGSYGYTF
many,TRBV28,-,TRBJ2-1,TGTGCCAGCAGTTTTAATGGAGGGGAAGGAAGGGGGGAGCAGTTCTTC,CASSFNGGEGRGEQFF
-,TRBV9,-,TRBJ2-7,TGTGCCAGCAGCGAGGATGACACCGGAGGGTCCTACGAGCAGTACTTC,CASSEDDTGGSYEQYF
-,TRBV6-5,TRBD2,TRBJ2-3,TGTGCCAGCAGTTATAGCGGGGGAATTGATACGCAGTATTTT,CASSYSGGIDTQYF
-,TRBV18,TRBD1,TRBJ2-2,TGTGCCACCACCGGGACAGCGAACACCGGGGAGCTGTTTTTT,CATTGTANTGELFF
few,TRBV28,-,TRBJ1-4,TGTGCCAGCAGTGGTCCCCCAGGCCTGAGGGAAAAACTGTTTTTT,CASSGPPGLREKLFF
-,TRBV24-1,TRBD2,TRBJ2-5,TGTGCCACCAGTGACCGTACTAGCGGGAGGGACCGAGAGACCCAGTACTTC,CATSDRTSGRDRETQYF
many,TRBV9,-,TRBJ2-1,TGTGCCAGCAGCTCCTCCCCCGGTGTCAATGAGCAGTTCTTC,CASSSSPGVNEQFF
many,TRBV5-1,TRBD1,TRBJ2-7,TGCGCCAGCAACTTAGACAGGGATAACGAGCAGTACTTC,CASNLDRDNEQYF
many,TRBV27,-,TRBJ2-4,TGTGCCAGCAACATTTTGGGGGTATGGGCCAAAAACATTCAGTACTTC,CASNILGVWAKNIQYF
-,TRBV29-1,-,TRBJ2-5,TGCAGCGCCCTAGGGGCGTACCAAGAGACCCAGTACTTC,CSALGAYQETQYF
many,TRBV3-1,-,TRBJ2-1,TGTGCCAGCAGCCAAGAGGCTAGCAGCTACAATGAGCAGTTCTTC,CASSQEASSYNEQFF